The next 24 T cell receptor beta chains were all read from a single sample in a study of cytomegalovirus exposure and HLA in healthy donors. The PCR made use of 60 Vbeta and 13 Jbeta primers. TCRdb's copy holds only in-frame clones and misses some; the assay was immunoSEQ multiplex PCR. Counted here are 150,000 to 200,000 clones, around four fifths occurring once; the ten biggest clones make up 9.7%. The sequencing sample was made of PBMCs. Receptor source: a man between 18 and 35 years old in good health and CMV-seropositive.

The chain combines TRBV6-1 with TRBJ1-5, with D unclear. Trimming pared 7 bases from V and 3 bases from J, leaving 7 bases between. CDR1 is MNHNS and CDR2 is SASEGT in the germline V gene. The CDR3 consists of 12 residues. The CDR3 nucleotides are TGTGCCAGCACAACATCCAATCAGCCCCAGCATTTT. It codes for CASTTSNQPQHF.

V is TRBV27 and J is TRBJ2-7; 8 bases line up with TRBD2. Germline CDR1 MNHEY, CDR2 SMNVEV (reference sequence). J gave up 1 base and V 5 bases, and 4 bases lay outside the gene matches. The CDR3 spans 14 residues. DNA for the CDR3: TGTGCCAGCAGTCCAACTAGCGGATCCTACGAGCAGTACTTC. Translation gives CASSPTSGSYEQYF.

J is TRBJ1-4 and V is TRBV19; possible D gene TRBD1, 5 bases. Germline CDR1 reads LNHDA; CDR2 reads SQIVND (reference sequence). The CDR3 sequence is 16 residues long. V lost 7 bases and J 3 bases, leaving 18 bases between the germline ends. The CDR3 coding sequence is TGTGCCAGTAAGGAGTTCAGGGCAGCTTCTAATGAAAAACTGTTTTTT. Protein sequence: CASKEFRAASNEKLFF.

This clone was seen only a few times. The CDR3 is CASSSPSTDTQYF. In DNA, the CDR3 is TGTGCCAGCAGTTCCCCTAGCACAGATACGCAGTATTTT. The chain has TRBV28 and TRBJ2-3, with D unresolved. From germline, CDR1 is MDHEN and CDR2 SYDVKM. The ends were cut back, 4 bases at V and 0 bases at J, with 5 bases in the middle. The CDR3 has 13 amino acids.

V gene TRBV29-1 combines with J gene TRBJ2-1; 7 bases fit TRBD2. Germline V gene sequence: CDR1 SQVTM, CDR2 ANQGSEA. The CDR3 is 11 residues long. Trimming took 7 bases from V and 7 from J; bases not matched to a gene: 4. CDR3 bases: TGCAGCGCTGCGCGGGGGAATGAGCAGTTCTTC. Translated, it gives CSAARGNEQFF.

The CDR3 nucleotides read TGTGCCAGCAGCTCTCACAGGGGGCGAAGCATTGAAAAACTGTTTTTT. It translates to CASSSHRGRSIEKLFF. J is TRBJ1-4 and V is TRBV7-2; 9 bases match TRBD1. V dropped 4 bases and J dropped 7; count of bases not matched to a gene: 10. Germline values: CDR1 SGHTA, CDR2 FQGNSA. The CDR3 is 16 amino acids.

Only a few counts were recorded for this clone. V and J are TRBV6-1 and TRBJ1-1; no clear D. Looked up from germline, CDR1 is MNHNS and CDR2 is SASEGT. This CDR3 has 12 amino acids. V was clipped by 5 bases and J by 0 bases, with 4 bases between them. The CDR3 nucleotides read TGTGCCAGCAGTCCTCTGAACACTGAAGCTTTCTTT. Amino acid sequence: CASSPLNTEAFF.

This chain connects TRBV20-1 to TRBJ1-1; weak D call: TRBD1 (6 bases). V was cut by 3 bases and J by 8 bases, with 10 bases left in between. This CDR3 has 11 amino acids. From germline, CDR1 is DFQATT and CDR2 SNEGSKA (reference sequence). CDR3 sequence: CSAREGGEAFF. CDR3 coding DNA: TGCAGTGCTAGGGAGGGGGGGGAAGCTTTCTTT.

V usage is TRBV15 and J usage is TRBJ1-5, with 7 bases identical to TRBD1. The germline V gene has CDR1 LNHNV and CDR2 YYDKDF (reference sequence). After removal of 3 bases from V and 2 bases from J, the junction contained 4 bases not matched to a gene. The CDR3 loop spans 15 amino acids. CDR3 coding DNA: TGTGCCACCAGCAGCAGGGGGATGGGCAATCAGCCCCAGCATTTT. Its translation is CATSSRGMGNQPQHF.

The V gene is TRBV7-3, the J gene TRBJ2-2; D may be TRBD1 (5 bases). Germline V lookup: CDR1 SGHTA, CDR2 FQGTGA. V shed 4 bases and J shed 1 base, with 7 bases lying between them. The CDR3 contains 14 residues. CDR3 in DNA: TGTGCCAGCAGCTCTACAGGGAACACCGGGGAGCTGTTTTTT. This gives the protein CASSSTGNTGELFF.

Comments on this clone: A read error may account for a junction end that differs from germline. The chain uses TRBV28 and TRBJ1-1, with a weak D call TRBD1 (6 bases). Germline V gives CDR1 MDHEN, CDR2 SYDVKM. The CDR3 consists of 11 residues. CDR3 sequence (DNA): TGTGCCAGCAGTCTTCGGACAGCCCCGACCTTT. This gives the protein CASSLRTAPTF.

The CDR3, as DNA: TGTGCCAGCGAAAGTGGGGGGGCTAGTACAGATACGCAGTATTTT. It translates to CASESGGASTDTQYF. The chain uses TRBV7-6 and TRBJ2-3; D possibly corresponds to TRBD2 (7 bases). Per the germline V gene, CDR1 is SGHVS and CDR2 is FNYEAQ. This CDR3 has 15 amino acids. V dropped 8 bases and J dropped 3 bases, with 18 bases sitting between them.

The chain combines TRBV11-2 with TRBJ2-7; 10 nucleotides align to TRBD1. Germline V gives CDR1 SGHAT, CDR2 FQNNGV. The CDR3 is made up of 14 amino acids. Unmatched junction bases numbered 3, after V lost 1 base and J lost 6 bases. The CDR3 nucleotides are TGTGCCAGCAGCTTAGGACAGGGGGCCTTCGAGCAGTACTTC. Translation: CASSLGQGAFEQYF.

This chain joins TRBV5-1 and TRBJ2-7; D unclear. The germline CDR1 and CDR2 sequences are SGHRS and YFSETQ. V lost 3 bases, J lost 2 bases, and 6 bases lay in between. The CDR3 runs to 12 residues. The CDR3 spells CASSSNPYEQYF. In nucleotides, the CDR3 is TGCGCCAGCAGCTCCAATCCCTACGAGCAGTACTTC.

V and J are TRBV11-2 and TRBJ1-1, with a weak D call TRBD1 (6 bases). V was clipped by 5 bases and J by 2 bases, with 18 bases between them. CDR1 is SGHAT, CDR2 FQNNGV, per germline. The CDR3 is made up of 16 amino acids. CDR3 sequence: CASSLGVRGANTEAFF. CDR3 coding DNA: TGTGCCAGCAGCCTTGGGGTCAGGGGCGCCAACACTGAAGCTTTCTTT.

The V and J genes are TRBV30 and TRBJ1-5; a possible D gene is TRBD1 (6 bases). This CDR3 has 15 amino acids. Germline V gene lookup returns CDR1 GTSNPN and CDR2 SVGIG (reference sequence). V was clipped by 1 base and J by 4 bases, with 14 bases between them. Here the CDR3 reads CAWSAQGILNQPQHF. In DNA form, the CDR3 reads TGTGCCTGGAGTGCCCAGGGGATCCTTAATCAGCCCCAGCATTTT.

The V gene is TRBV10-3, the J gene TRBJ2-5; D is unclear. The DNA matches TRBJ2-7 better at its end, which makes the J call doubtful. Germline V gives CDR1 ENHRY, CDR2 SYGVKD. The length of the CDR3 is 10 residues. The CDR3 DNA reads as TGTGCCAGCGGAGACTACGAGCAGTACTTC. The encoded protein is CASGDYEQYF.

The V call is TRBV28, the J call TRBJ2-7; D may be TRBD1 (5 bases). The CDR3 is 14 residues long. V was clipped by 7 bases and J by 8 bases, with 21 bases between them. CDR1 is MDHEN and CDR2 is SYDVKM in the germline V gene. Written as DNA, the CDR3 is TGTGCCAGCACCCACCCGGCCCAGGGAACAAAGCAGTACTTC. This sequence encodes CASTHPAQGTKQYF.

The table lists this clone with a few counts. Given a far larger clone just one base away, this is likely a sequencing read error. V usage is TRBV28 and J usage is TRBJ1-1; D might be TRBD1 (6 bases). CDR3 length: 16 residues. Germline loops: CDR1 MDHEN, CDR2 SYDVKM. Trimming took 6 bases from V and 6 from J, leaving 23 bases between them. CDR3 amino acids: CASRISSRGAYPEAFF. The CDR3 region has the DNA TGTGCCAGCAGAATCTCCTCTCGGGGGGCATACCCTGAAGCTTTCTTT.

The rearrangement uses TRBV6-5 and TRBJ1-4, with 9 bases aligning to TRBD1. From germline, CDR1 is MNHEY and CDR2 SVGAGI. This CDR3 is 15 amino acids long. After removal of 5 bases from V and 5 bases from J, the junction contained 6 bases not matched to a gene. The CDR3 DNA sequence: TGTGCCAGCAGTCATGGGACAGGGAGGAATGAAAAACTGTTTTTT. Its translation is CASSHGTGRNEKLFF.

The gene calls are TRBV7-9 and TRBJ1-2; no reliable D call. V lost 8 bases, J lost 3 bases, and 13 bases lay in between. The CDR3 runs 13 residues. In germline, CDR1 is SEHNR, CDR2 FQNEAQ (reference sequence). As DNA, the CDR3 is TGTGCCAGCGGAAGTTCAGAGGACTATGGCTACACCTTC. As protein: CASGSSEDYGYTF.

In this sample, this clone turned up once. The chain is built from TRBV6-5 and TRBJ2-5; 13 nucleotides match TRBD2. V dropped 2 bases and J dropped 5; count of bases not matched to a gene: 5. This CDR3 is built from 16 residues. From germline, CDR1 is MNHEY and CDR2 SVGAGI. The CDR3 region is CASSYQLAGGPETQYF. CDR3 coding DNA: TGTGCCAGCAGTTACCAACTAGCGGGAGGGCCTGAGACCCAGTACTTC.

This rearrangement joins TRBV19 to TRBJ2-5; 9 nucleotides agree with TRBD1. The germline CDR1 and CDR2 sequences are LNHDA and SQIVND (reference sequence). After removal of 5 bases from V and 5 bases from J, the junction contained 3 bases not matched to a gene. The CDR3 covers 13 residues. CDR3 amino acids: CASSQDRGETQYF. The CDR3 bases are TGTGCCAGTAGTCAGGACAGGGGTGAGACCCAGTACTTC.

V and J are TRBV7-9 and TRBJ1-5; D unresolved. Germline CDR1 is SEHNR and CDR2 is FQNEAQ (reference sequence). This CDR3 is 12 amino acids long. V was shortened by 5 bases and J by 6 bases, with 8 bases between the two germline ends. The DNA for the CDR3 is TGTGCCAGCAGCGTAACTAGTCAGCCCCAGCATTTT. It codes for CASSVTSQPQHF.